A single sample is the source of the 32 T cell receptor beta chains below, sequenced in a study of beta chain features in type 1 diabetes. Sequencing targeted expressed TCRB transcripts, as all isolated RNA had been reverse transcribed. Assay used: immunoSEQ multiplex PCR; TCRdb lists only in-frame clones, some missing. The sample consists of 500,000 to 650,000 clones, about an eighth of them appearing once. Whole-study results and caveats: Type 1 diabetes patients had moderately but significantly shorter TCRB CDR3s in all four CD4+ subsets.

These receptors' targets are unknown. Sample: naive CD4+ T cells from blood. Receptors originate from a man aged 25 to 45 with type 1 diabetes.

CDR3 DNA: TGCGCCAGCAGCTCCGGGACAGGGAACACTGAAGCTTTCTTT. Translation gives CASSSGTGNTEAFF. V and J are TRBV5-1 and TRBJ1-1; 8 bases fit TRBD1. V was pared by 3 bases and J by 1 base, with 2 bases of the junction left unmatched. In germline, CDR1 is SGHRS, CDR2 YFSETQ. The CDR3 has 14 amino acids.

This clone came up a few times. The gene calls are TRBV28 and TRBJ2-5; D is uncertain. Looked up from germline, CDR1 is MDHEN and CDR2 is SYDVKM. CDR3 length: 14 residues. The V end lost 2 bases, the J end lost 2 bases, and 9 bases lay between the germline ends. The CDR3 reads CASSLAAVQETQYF. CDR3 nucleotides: TGTGCCAGCAGTTTAGCGGCAGTTCAAGAGACCCAGTACTTC.

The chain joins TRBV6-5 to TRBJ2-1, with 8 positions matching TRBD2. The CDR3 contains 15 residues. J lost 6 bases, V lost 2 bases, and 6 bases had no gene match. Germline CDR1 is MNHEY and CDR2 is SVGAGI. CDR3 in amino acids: CASSYEFSGANEQFF. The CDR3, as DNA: TGTGCCAGCAGTTACGAGTTTAGCGGGGCCAATGAGCAGTTCTTC.

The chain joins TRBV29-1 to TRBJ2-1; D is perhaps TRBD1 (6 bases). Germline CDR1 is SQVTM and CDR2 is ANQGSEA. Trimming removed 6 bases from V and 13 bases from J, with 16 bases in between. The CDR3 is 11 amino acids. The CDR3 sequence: CSVPMKGEQFF. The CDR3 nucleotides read TGCAGCGTCCCAATGAAGGGGGAACAGTTCTTC.

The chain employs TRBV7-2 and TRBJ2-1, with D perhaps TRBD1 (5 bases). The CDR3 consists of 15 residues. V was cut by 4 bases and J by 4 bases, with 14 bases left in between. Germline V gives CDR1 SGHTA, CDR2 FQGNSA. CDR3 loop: CASSSTATGYNEQFF. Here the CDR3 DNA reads TGTGCCAGCAGCTCGACAGCCACAGGTTACAATGAGCAGTTCTTC.

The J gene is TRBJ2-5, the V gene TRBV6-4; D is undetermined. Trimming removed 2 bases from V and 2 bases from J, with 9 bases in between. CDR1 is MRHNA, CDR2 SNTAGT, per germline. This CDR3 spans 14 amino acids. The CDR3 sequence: CASSDDFRQETQYF. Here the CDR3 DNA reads TGTGCCAGCAGTGACGACTTCAGGCAAGAGACCCAGTACTTC.

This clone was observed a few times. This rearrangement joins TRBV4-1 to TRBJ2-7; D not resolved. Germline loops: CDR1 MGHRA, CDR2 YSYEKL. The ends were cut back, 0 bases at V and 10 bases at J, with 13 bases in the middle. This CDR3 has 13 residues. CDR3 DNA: TGCGCCAGCAGCCAAGATGAGGAAACAGTTCAGTACTTC. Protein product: CASSQDEETVQYF.

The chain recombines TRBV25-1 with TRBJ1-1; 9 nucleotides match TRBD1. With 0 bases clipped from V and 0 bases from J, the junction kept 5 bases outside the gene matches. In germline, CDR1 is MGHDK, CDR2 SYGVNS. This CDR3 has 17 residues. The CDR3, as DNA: TGTGCCAGCAGTGAATACGGACAGGGGAATATGAACACTGAAGCTTTCTTT. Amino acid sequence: CASSEYGQGNMNTEAFF.

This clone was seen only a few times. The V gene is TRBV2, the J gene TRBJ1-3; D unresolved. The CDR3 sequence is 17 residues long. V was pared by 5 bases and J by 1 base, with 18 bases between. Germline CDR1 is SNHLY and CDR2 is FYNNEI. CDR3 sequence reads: CASSIQRAALSGNTIYF. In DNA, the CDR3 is TGTGCCAGCAGTATCCAACGGGCAGCTTTGTCTGGAAACACCATATATTTT.

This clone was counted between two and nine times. The DNA of the CDR3 is TGTGCCAGCAGCTTAGGGTGGCAGAAAGAGACCCAGTACTTC. This encodes CASSLGWQKETQYF. The chain uses TRBV7-2 and TRBJ2-5; no clear D gene. The V gene lost 1 base and the J gene lost 3 bases, with 9 bases spanning the gap. The CDR3 covers 14 residues. Germline CDR1 is SGHTA and CDR2 is FQGNSA.

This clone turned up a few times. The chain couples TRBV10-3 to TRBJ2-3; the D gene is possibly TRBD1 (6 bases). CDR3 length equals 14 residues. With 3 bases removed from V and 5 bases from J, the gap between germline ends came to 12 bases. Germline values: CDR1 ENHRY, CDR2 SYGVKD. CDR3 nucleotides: TGTGCCATCAGTGATCAGGGGCGCTTAGATACGCAGTATTTT. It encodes CAISDQGRLDTQYF.

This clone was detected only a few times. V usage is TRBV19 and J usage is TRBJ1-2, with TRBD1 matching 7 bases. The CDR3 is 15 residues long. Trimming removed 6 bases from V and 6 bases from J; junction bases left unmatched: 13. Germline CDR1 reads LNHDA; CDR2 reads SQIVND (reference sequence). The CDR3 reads CASSLDREFWHGYTF. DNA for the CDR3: TGTGCCAGTAGCCTCGACAGGGAGTTTTGGCATGGCTACACCTTC. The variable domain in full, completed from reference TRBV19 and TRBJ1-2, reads DGGITQSPKYLFRKEGQNVTLSCEQNLNHDAMYWYRQDPGQGLRLIYYSQIVNDFQKGDIAEGYSVSREKKESFPLTVTSAQKNPTAFYLCASSLDREFWHGYTFGSGTRLTVV.

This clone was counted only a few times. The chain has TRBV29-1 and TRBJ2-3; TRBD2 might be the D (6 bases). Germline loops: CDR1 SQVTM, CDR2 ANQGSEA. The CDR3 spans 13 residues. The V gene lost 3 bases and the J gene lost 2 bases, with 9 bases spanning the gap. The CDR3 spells CSVEEGLTDTQYF. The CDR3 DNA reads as TGCAGCGTTGAGGAGGGCCTCACAGATACGCAGTATTTT.

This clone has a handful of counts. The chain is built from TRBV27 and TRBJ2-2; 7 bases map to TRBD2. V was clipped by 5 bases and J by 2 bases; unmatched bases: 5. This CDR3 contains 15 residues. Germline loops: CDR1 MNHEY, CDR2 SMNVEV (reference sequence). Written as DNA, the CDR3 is TGTGCCAGCAGTACCGGGGGGTACAACACCGGGGAGCTGTTTTTT. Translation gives CASSTGGYNTGELFF.

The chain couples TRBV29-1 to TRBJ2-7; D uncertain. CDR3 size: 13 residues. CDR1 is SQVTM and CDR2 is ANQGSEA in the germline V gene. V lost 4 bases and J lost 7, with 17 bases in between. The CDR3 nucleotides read TGCAGCGTTGTTCGGGTGGGGAAGCCAGAGCAGTACTTC. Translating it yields CSVVRVGKPEQYF.

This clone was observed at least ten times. The CDR3 sequence is CASSSSQGTAYGYTF. As DNA, the CDR3 is TGTGCCAGCAGTTCCTCGCAGGGGACAGCCTATGGCTACACCTTC. V is TRBV6-6 and J is TRBJ1-2, with 7 positions matching TRBD1. The germline V gene encodes CDR1 MNHNY and CDR2 SVGAGI (reference sequence). The CDR3 extends over 15 amino acids. The V and J ends lost 4 bases and 4 bases, in that order; junction bases with no gene match: 9.

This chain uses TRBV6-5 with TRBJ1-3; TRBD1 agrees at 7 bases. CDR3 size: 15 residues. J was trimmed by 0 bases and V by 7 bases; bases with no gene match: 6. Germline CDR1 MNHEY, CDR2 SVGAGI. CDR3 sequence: CASIIDRVSGNTIYF. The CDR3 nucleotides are TGTGCCAGCATTATTGACAGGGTCTCTGGAAACACCATATATTTT.

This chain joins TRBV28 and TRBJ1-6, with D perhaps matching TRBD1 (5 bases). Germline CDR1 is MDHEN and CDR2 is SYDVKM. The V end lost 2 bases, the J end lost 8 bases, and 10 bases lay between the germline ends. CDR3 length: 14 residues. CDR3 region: CASSLGRVDSPLHF. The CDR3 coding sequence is TGTGCCAGCAGTTTAGGCAGGGTAGATTCACCCCTCCACTTT. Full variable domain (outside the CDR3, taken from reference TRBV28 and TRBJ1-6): DVKVTQSSRYLVKRTGEKVFLECVQDMDHENMFWYRQDPGLGLRLIYFSYDVKMKEKGDIPEGYSVSREKKERFSLILESASTNQTSMYLCASSLGRVDSPLHFGNGTRLTVT.

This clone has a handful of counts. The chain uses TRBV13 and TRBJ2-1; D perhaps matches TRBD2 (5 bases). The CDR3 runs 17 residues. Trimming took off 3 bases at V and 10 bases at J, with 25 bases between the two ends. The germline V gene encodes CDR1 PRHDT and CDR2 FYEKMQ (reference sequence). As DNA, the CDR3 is TGTGCCAGCAGCTTTAGCACACCTATACTCCACGGGAACGAGCAGTTCTTC. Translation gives CASSFSTPILHGNEQFF.

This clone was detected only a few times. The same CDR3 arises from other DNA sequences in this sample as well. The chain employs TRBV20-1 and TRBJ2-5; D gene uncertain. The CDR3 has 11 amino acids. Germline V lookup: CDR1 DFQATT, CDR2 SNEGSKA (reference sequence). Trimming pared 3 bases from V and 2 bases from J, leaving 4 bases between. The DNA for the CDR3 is TGCAGTGCTAGTCCTCAAGAGACCCAGTACTTC. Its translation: CSASPQETQYF.

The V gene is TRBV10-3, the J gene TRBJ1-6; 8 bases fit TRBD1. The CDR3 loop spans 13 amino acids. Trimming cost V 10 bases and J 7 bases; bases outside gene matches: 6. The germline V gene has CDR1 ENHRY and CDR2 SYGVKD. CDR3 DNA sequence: TGTGCCACCGTGGACAGGGAGAATTCACCCCTCCACTTT. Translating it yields CATVDRENSPLHF.

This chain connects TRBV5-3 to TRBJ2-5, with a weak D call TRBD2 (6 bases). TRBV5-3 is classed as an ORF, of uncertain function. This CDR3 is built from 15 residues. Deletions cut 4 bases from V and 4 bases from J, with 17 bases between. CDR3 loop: CARSTPGRTTETQYF. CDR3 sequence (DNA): TGTGCCAGAAGCACGCCCGGAAGGACTACAGAGACCCAGTACTTC.

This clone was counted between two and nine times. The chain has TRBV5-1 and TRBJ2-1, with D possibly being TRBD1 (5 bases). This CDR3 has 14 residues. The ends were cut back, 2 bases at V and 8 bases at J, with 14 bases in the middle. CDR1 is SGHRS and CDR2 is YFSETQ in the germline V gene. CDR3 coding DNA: TGCGCCAGCAGCTTCGCCAGGGCCGAGGATGAGCAGTTCTTC. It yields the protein CASSFARAEDEQFF.

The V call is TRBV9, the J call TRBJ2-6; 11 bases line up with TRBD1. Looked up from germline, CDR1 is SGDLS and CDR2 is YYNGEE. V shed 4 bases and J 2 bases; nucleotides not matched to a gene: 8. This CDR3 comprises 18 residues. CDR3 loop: CASSNSGTGGPGANVLTF. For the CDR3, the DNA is TGTGCCAGCAGCAATTCCGGGACAGGGGGGCCTGGGGCCAACGTCCTGACTTTC.

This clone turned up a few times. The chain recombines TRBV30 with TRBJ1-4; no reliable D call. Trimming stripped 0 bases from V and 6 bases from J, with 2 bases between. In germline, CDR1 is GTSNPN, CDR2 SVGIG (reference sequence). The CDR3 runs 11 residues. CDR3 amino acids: CAWSVDEKLFF. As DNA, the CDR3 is TGTGCCTGGAGTGTGGATGAAAAACTGTTTTTT.

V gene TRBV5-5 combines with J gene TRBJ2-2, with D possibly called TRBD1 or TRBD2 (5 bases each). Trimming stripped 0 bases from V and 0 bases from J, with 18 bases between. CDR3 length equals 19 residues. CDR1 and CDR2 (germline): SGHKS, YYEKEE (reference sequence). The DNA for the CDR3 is TGTGCCAGCAGCTTGGTTTATGCGGACGGGACCCCGAACACCGGGGAGCTGTTTTTT. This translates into CASSLVYADGTPNTGELFF.

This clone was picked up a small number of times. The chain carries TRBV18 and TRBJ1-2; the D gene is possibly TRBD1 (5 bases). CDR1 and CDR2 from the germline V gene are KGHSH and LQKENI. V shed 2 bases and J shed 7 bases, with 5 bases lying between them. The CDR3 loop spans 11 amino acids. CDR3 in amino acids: CASSPGTGYTF. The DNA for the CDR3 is TGTGCCAGCTCACCAGGGACTGGCTACACCTTC.

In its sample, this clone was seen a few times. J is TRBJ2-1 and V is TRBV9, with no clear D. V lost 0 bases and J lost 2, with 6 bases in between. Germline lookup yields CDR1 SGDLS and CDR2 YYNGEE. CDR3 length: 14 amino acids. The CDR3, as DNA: TGTGCCAGCAGCGTAGTAGCTACCTACAATGAGCAGTTCTTC. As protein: CASSVVATYNEQFF.

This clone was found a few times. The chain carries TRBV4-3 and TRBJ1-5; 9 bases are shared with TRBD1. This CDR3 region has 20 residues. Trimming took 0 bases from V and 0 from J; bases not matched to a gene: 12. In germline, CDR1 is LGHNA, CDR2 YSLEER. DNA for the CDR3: TGCGCCAGCAGCCAAGATGTCCGGGACAGGGACACCTATAGCAATCAGCCCCAGCATTTT. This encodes CASSQDVRDRDTYSNQPQHF.

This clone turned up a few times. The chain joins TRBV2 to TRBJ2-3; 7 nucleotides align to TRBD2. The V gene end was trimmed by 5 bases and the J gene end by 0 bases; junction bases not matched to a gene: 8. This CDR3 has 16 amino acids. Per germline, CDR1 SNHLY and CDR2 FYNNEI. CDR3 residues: CASSRPGLTSTDTQYF. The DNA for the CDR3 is TGTGCCAGCAGTCGTCCGGGACTAACGAGCACAGATACGCAGTATTTT. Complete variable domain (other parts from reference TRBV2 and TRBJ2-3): EPEVTQTPSHQVTQMGQEVILRCVPISNHLYFYWYRQILGQKVEFLVSFYNNEISEKSEIFDDQFSVERPDGSNFTLKIRSTKLEDSAMYFCASSRPGLTSTDTQYFGPGTRLTVL.

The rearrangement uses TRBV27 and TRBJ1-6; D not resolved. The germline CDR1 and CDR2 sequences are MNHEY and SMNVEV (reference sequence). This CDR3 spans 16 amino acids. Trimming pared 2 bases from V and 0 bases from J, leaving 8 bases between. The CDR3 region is CASSLVASSYNSPLHF. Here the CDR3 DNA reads TGTGCCAGCAGTTTAGTGGCGAGCTCCTATAATTCACCCCTCCACTTT.

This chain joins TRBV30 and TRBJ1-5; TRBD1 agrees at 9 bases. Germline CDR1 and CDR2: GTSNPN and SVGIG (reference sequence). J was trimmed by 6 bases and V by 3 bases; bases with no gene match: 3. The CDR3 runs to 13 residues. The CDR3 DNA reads TGTGCCTGGAGCACAGGGGGCGGTCAGCCCCAGCATTTT. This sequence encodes CAWSTGGGQPQHF.